The following is a TCR beta chain sequence with its context. Individuals aged about 18 to 100 years were recruited from approximately 24 US areas. Participant-given clinical history determined each cohort assignment. How the authors handled the data: The assay estimated nucleated cells by amplifying reference gene primers. This table comes from immunoSEQ multiplex PCR, and its TCRdb copy is limited to in-frame clones, with some not included. That table is the source of V, J and clone size, and D and trimming were worked out from the DNA. The sample includes about 210,000 clones, 70% to 90% of them seen just once. The germline V gene has CDR1 LGHNT and CDR2 FRNRAP. After removal of 7 bases from V and 0 bases from J, the junction contained 17 bases not matched to a gene. The CDR3 is 19 residues long. The data stem from a study of blood T cell repertoires in COVID-19.

The sequenced material came from PBMCs or T cells enriched from blood (not recorded which). The rearrangement joins TRBV12-5 to TRBJ2-1; 8 nucleotides align to TRBD2. The clonotype originates from a man in his forties who had recovered from COVID-19. CDR3 in DNA: TGTGCTAGTGCCTTGGGGACTAGTGGGACTCATTACTCCTACAATGAGCAGTTCTTC. Amino acid sequence: CASALGTSGTHYSYNEQFF.